The clone carrying this TCR beta chain came up many times. The CDR3 consists of 12 residues. Between the trimmed V and J ends, which lost 1 base and 6 bases, there was a span of 7 bases. Germline-derived CDR1 and CDR2 are SGHTA and FQGNSA. Thyroid ultrasound, orbital computed tomography, clinical symptoms, and serum thyroxine and TRAb underpinned diagnoses. The sample comes from a study of T cells in Graves' hyperthyroidism and ophthalmopathy. The investigators amplified TCR beta CDR3 regions from RNA transcripts. HTBI primers were used for first-round RT-PCR of the TCR CDR3. In TCRdb, the multiplex PCR reads were re-called with MiXCR into one record per CDR3 protein. Of about 530,000 distinct CDR3 sequences in the sample, approximately 17% were seen once.

Input material: blood. The origin of this receptor is a woman aged 18-35 years with Graves' ophthalmopathy. This chain uses TRBV7-2 with TRBJ2-7; no clear D gene. The CDR3 DNA reads as TGTGCCAGCAGCTTAGGTATCCCCGAGCAGTACTTC. It codes for CASSLGIPEQYF.